These 18 T cell receptor beta chains originate from one sample sequenced in a study of Graves' ophthalmopathy and Graves' hyperthyroidism. As the template, RNA transcripts were used to amplify TCR beta CDR3 regions. Second-round multiplex PCR came after first-round RT-PCR with HTBI primers. TCRdb analysed the multiplex PCR reads with MiXCR anew, one entry per CDR3 protein. Here the sample spans 150,000 to 200,000 distinct CDR3 sequences, approximately 40% being singletons. The sequenced sample consisted of peripheral blood. These receptors came from a man aged 25-45 years with Graves' ophthalmopathy.

Many counts were recorded for this clonotype. In DNA form, the CDR3 reads TGTGCCAGCTCACCCCGACAGGCACCTGGGACTGAAGCTTTCTTT. Its translation is CASSPRQAPGTEAFF. The gene calls are TRBV18 and TRBJ1-1; D perhaps matches TRBD1 (6 bases). V lost 3 bases and J 5 bases, leaving 16 bases between the germline ends. CDR1 and CDR2 from the germline V gene are KGHSH and LQKENI. The CDR3 runs to 15 residues.

This rearrangement joins TRBV10-3 to TRBJ2-7; tentatively, D is TRBD1 (5 bases). Trimming pared 3 bases from V and 5 bases from J, leaving 11 bases between. This CDR3 has 13 residues. Germline V gene data show CDR1 as ENHRY and CDR2 as SYGVKD. CDR3 bases: TGTGCCATCAGTGAAGTTGGCAGGGACGAGCAGTACTTC. Translated: CAISEVGRDEQYF.

V and J are TRBV12-3 or TRBV12-4 and TRBJ2-7; 10 nucleotides agree with TRBD2. The ends lost 4 bases at V and 2 bases at J; junction bases unmatched: 5. The CDR3 extends over 15 amino acids. The CDR3: CASSSRTSGPYEQYF. The CDR3 DNA reads TGTGCCAGCAGTTCGAGGACTAGCGGTCCCTACGAGCAGTACTTC.

This clonotype was picked up many times. The rearrangement joins TRBV13 to TRBJ1-1; D possibly corresponds to TRBD1 (6 bases). Trimming removed 5 bases at V and 5 bases at J, with 9 bases between. Germline CDR1 is PRHDT and CDR2 is FYEKMQ (reference sequence). The CDR3 is made up of 12 amino acids. The DNA for the CDR3 is TGTGCCAGCAGCGTTACAGGGACTGAAGCTTTCTTT. Translation: CASSVTGTEAFF.

The sample holds many counts of this clonotype. This chain connects TRBV7-2 to TRBJ1-2, with D maybe TRBD1 (5 bases). The CDR3 has 14 residues. V was trimmed by 3 bases and J by 2 bases, leaving 10 bases between them. Germline V CDR1 and CDR2: SGHTA, FQGNSA. The CDR3 coding sequence is TGTGCCAGCAGCTTCCGGGACGGGAACTATGGCTACACCTTC. The encoded protein is CASSFRDGNYGYTF.

This clonotype was observed at least ten times. The V and J genes are TRBV5-1 and TRBJ1-5; 8 bases fit TRBD1. The J segment lost 6 bases and the V segment lost 0 bases, leaving 8 bases of the junction unmatched. This CDR3 region has 16 residues. Germline V gene data show CDR1 as SGHRS and CDR2 as YFSETQ. This CDR3 is CASSLAGRGHGQPQHF. The CDR3 region has the DNA TGCGCCAGCAGCTTGGCGGGCAGGGGGCATGGTCAGCCCCAGCATTTT.

For the CDR3, the DNA is TGTGCCAGCAGCTCCAACAGGGTTGGGACTGAAGCTTTCTTT. It yields the protein CASSSNRVGTEAFF. The rearrangement uses TRBV7-2 and TRBJ1-1; a weak D match, TRBD1 (6 bases). This CDR3 spans 14 amino acids. In germline, CDR1 is SGHTA, CDR2 FQGNSA. Trimming took off 4 bases at V and 5 bases at J, with 14 bases between the two ends.

This clonotype was detected ten times or more. CDR3 residues: CASSLGTYQPQHF. In nucleotides, the CDR3 is TGTGCCAGCAGTTTGGGGACGTACCAGCCCCAGCATTTT. The chain has TRBV25-1 and TRBJ1-5; the D gene is possibly TRBD1 (5 bases). The CDR3 consists of 13 residues. V lost 5 bases and J lost 7, with 12 bases in between. CDR1 and CDR2 from the germline V gene are MGHDK and SYGVNS.

This rearrangement joins TRBV6-2 or TRBV6-3 to TRBJ1-5; no clear D gene. This CDR3 comprises 14 residues. CDR1 and CDR2 (germline): MNHEY, SVGEGT. Trimming removed 2 bases at V and 4 bases at J, with 9 bases between. CDR3 loop: CASSYQVGNQPQHF. CDR3 sequence (DNA): TGTGCCAGCAGTTACCAAGTAGGAAATCAGCCCCAGCATTTT.

This clonotype was seen repeatedly, ten times or more. This sequence joins TRBV7-3 and TRBJ2-5; 7 nucleotides line up with TRBD2. V lost 5 bases and J lost 6; bases outside the gene matches: 9. This CDR3 contains 14 residues. Germline V lookup: CDR1 SGHTA, CDR2 FQGTGA. CDR3 DNA sequence: TGTGCCAGCAGCACGGGGGGAACTGGGCAGACCCAGTACTTC. This translates into CASSTGGTGQTQYF.

This sequence joins TRBV28 and TRBJ1-1; 10 positions agree with TRBD1. CDR1 is MDHEN, CDR2 SYDVKM, per germline. V dropped 6 bases and J dropped 5; count of bases not matched to a gene: 9. The CDR3 has 15 amino acids. CDR3 loop: CASSFPGQGMTEAFF. The CDR3 DNA reads as TGTGCCAGCAGCTTTCCGGGACAGGGGATGACTGAAGCTTTCTTT.

In this sample, this clonotype turned up many times. The gene calls are TRBV20-1 and TRBJ1-5; TRBD1 matches 7 bases. Germline V gene sequence: CDR1 DFQATT, CDR2 SNEGSKA (reference sequence). The J segment lost 4 bases and the V segment lost 6 bases, leaving 9 bases of the junction unmatched. The CDR3 totals 14 residues. CDR3 DNA: TGCAGTGCCCCTGACAGGGAGCGGAATCAGCCCCAGCATTTT. Its protein product is CSAPDRERNQPQHF.

This clonotype was recorded at least ten times. V usage is TRBV7-2 and J usage is TRBJ2-5, with a possible D match to TRBD2 (5 bases). The V and J ends lost 4 bases and 2 bases respectively, with 8 bases between them. Germline-derived CDR1 and CDR2 are SGHTA and FQGNSA. This CDR3 has 13 residues. CDR3 in amino acids: CASSYGVQETQYF. The CDR3, as DNA: TGTGCCAGCAGCTACGGGGTACAAGAGACCCAGTACTTC.

The V gene is TRBV11-2, the J gene TRBJ2-7; D is unclear. Deletions cut 1 base from V and 0 bases from J, with 13 bases between. The V gene's germline CDR1 is SGHAT and CDR2 FQNNGV. This CDR3 has 16 amino acids. The CDR3 region is CASSLGIGQVSYEQYF. CDR3 coding DNA: TGTGCCAGCAGCTTAGGAATAGGGCAGGTCTCCTACGAGCAGTACTTC.

This clonotype was seen ten or more times. V and J are TRBV11-1 and TRBJ2-2, with D possibly TRBD2 on 6 matching bases. The length of the CDR3 is 17 residues. Germline CDR1 and CDR2: SGHAT and FQDESV (reference sequence). Between the trimmed V and J ends, which lost 3 bases and 1 base, there was a span of 15 bases. The CDR3 here is CASSFVGLRENTGELFF. For the CDR3, the DNA is TGTGCCAGCAGCTTTGTGGGCTTGCGGGAGAACACCGGGGAGCTGTTTTTT.

This clonotype was detected many times. The V call is TRBV27, the J call TRBJ2-3; 8 nucleotides agree with TRBD1. The J segment lost 2 bases and the V segment lost 8 bases, leaving 9 bases of the junction unmatched. The CDR3 consists of 15 residues. From germline, CDR1 is MNHEY and CDR2 SMNVEV (reference sequence). CDR3 residues: CASGSHRGVTDTQYF. The CDR3 DNA reads as TGTGCCAGCGGGTCCCACAGGGGGGTCACAGATACGCAGTATTTT.

Many counts were recorded for this clonotype. The rearrangement links TRBV5-1 to TRBJ2-2, with 7 bases lining up with TRBD1. V shed 4 bases and J 6 bases; nucleotides not matched to a gene: 6. Germline values: CDR1 SGHRS, CDR2 YFSETQ. The CDR3 loop spans 14 amino acids. CDR3 DNA sequence: TGCGCCAGCAGCCTCGACAGGGTCGCCGGGGAGCTGTTTTTT. The encoded protein is CASSLDRVAGELFF.

This clonotype appeared many times. This sequence joins TRBV7-9 and TRBJ1-6, with D maybe TRBD1 (5 bases). The CDR3 loop spans 15 amino acids. The germline gives CDR1 SEHNR, CDR2 FQNEAQ (reference sequence). The ends were cut back, 6 bases at V and 5 bases at J, with 14 bases in the middle. This CDR3 reads CASRALGGNNSPLHF. The CDR3 bases are TGTGCCAGCAGGGCCTTGGGGGGAAATAATTCACCCCTCCACTTT.